These T cell receptor beta chains were read from a single sample in a study of blood T cells in healthy people across ages. TCRdb independently ran MiXCR on the 5' RACE reads; one entry per CDR3 protein. Among hundreds of thousands of distinct CDR3 sequences listed, approximately 49% were seen once. Source material: blood. The receptors shown here come from a woman aged 55-70 years in good health. CDR3s include the opening cysteine and the closing phenylalanine or tryptophan. The D gene is left open where the match is weak. For some rows the clone size is stated as once, few or many, or as a class when expanded; others skip it.

j_call: TRBJ1-4; v_call: TRBV29-1; d_call: TRBD1; cdr3_length: 13; clone_size: NA; cdr3_aa: CSVAGTGVEKLFF; cdr3_nt: TGCAGCGTTGCCGGGACAGGGGTCGAAAAACTGTTTTTT
j_call: TRBJ2-7; v_call: TRBV7-2; d_call: NA; cdr3_length: 13; clone_size: many; cdr3_aa: CASSSTGTYEQYF; cdr3_nt: TGTGCCAGCAGCTCCACAGGGACCTACGAGCAGTACTTC
j_call: TRBJ1-1; v_call: TRBV6-6; d_call: NA; cdr3_length: 15; clone_size: NA; cdr3_aa: CASSYSSQANTEAFF; cdr3_nt: TGTGCCAGCAGTTACTCGAGCCAGGCGAACACTGAAGCTTTCTTT
j_call: TRBJ1-2; v_call: TRBV7-2; d_call: NA; cdr3_length: 12; clone_size: few; cdr3_aa: CASSLNDYGYTF; cdr3_nt: TGTGCCAGCAGCTTAAACGACTATGGCTACACCTTC
j_call: TRBJ1-1; v_call: TRBV29-1; d_call: NA; cdr3_length: 13; clone_size: few; cdr3_aa: CSVGGAVNTEAFF; cdr3_nt: TGCAGCGTTGGAGGGGCGGTGAACACTGAAGCTTTCTTT
j_call: TRBJ2-7; v_call: TRBV7-2; d_call: NA; cdr3_length: 15; clone_size: NA; cdr3_aa: CASSLEPGTYYEQYF; cdr3_nt: TGTGCCAGCAGCTTAGAACCTGGAACATACTACGAGCAGTACTTC
j_call: TRBJ2-1; v_call: TRBV7-9; d_call: NA; cdr3_length: 16; clone_size: NA; cdr3_aa: CASSLSLSGAYNEQFF; cdr3_nt: TGTGCCAGCAGCTTATCGTTATCGGGAGCGTACAATGAGCAGTTCTTC
j_call: TRBJ2-7; v_call: TRBV12-3/TRBV12-4; d_call: NA; cdr3_length: 14; clone_size: NA; cdr3_aa: CASSLGGLPNEQYF; cdr3_nt: TGTGCCAGCAGTTTAGGGGGGCTCCCTAACGAGCAGTACTTC
j_call: TRBJ2-1; v_call: TRBV7-2; d_call: TRBD1; cdr3_length: 15; clone_size: many; cdr3_aa: CASSSGQGTYNEQFF; cdr3_nt: TGTGCCAGCAGCTCGGGACAGGGGACGTACAATGAGCAGTTCTTC
j_call: TRBJ1-5; v_call: TRBV20-1; d_call: NA; cdr3_length: 17; clone_size: once; cdr3_aa: CSANGQGPSSGNQPQHF; cdr3_nt: TGCAGTGCTAACGGTCAGGGCCCCTCATCCGGCAATCAGCCCCAGCATTTT
j_call: TRBJ2-7; v_call: TRBV6-2/TRBV6-3; d_call: TRBD2; cdr3_length: 14; clone_size: few; cdr3_aa: CASSDVAGGYEQYF; cdr3_nt: TGTGCCAGCAGTGACGTAGCGGGAGGATACGAGCAGTACTTC
j_call: TRBJ1-2; v_call: TRBV12-3/TRBV12-4; d_call: NA; cdr3_length: 13; clone_size: NA; cdr3_aa: CASSRAVVYGYTF; cdr3_nt: TGTGCCAGCAGCAGGGCGGTTGTCTATGGCTACACCTTC
j_call: TRBJ2-1; v_call: TRBV7-3; d_call: NA; cdr3_length: 13; clone_size: NA; cdr3_aa: CACSPNTYNEQFF; cdr3_nt: TGTGCCTGCAGTCCCAACACCTACAATGAGCAGTTCTTC
j_call: TRBJ1-1; v_call: TRBV28; d_call: NA; cdr3_length: 15; clone_size: NA; cdr3_aa: CASSTRHRGLTEAFF; cdr3_nt: TGTGCCAGCAGTACTAGACACCGAGGCTTGACTGAAGCTTTCTTT
j_call: TRBJ2-4; v_call: TRBV4-3; d_call: NA; cdr3_length: 17; clone_size: NA; cdr3_aa: CASSQESPAVAKNIQYF; cdr3_nt: TGCGCCAGCAGCCAAGAATCCCCGGCTGTAGCCAAAAACATTCAGTACTTC
j_call: TRBJ1-2; v_call: TRBV7-9; d_call: TRBD1; cdr3_length: 13; clone_size: few; cdr3_aa: CASDRDSNYGYTF; cdr3_nt: TGTGCCAGCGACCGGGACAGTAACTATGGCTACACCTTC
j_call: TRBJ2-1; v_call: TRBV6-6; d_call: NA; cdr3_length: 14; clone_size: once; cdr3_aa: CASRRGEKGGEQFF; cdr3_nt: TGTGCCAGCAGAAGGGGGGAGAAGGGGGGTGAGCAGTTCTTC
j_call: TRBJ1-2; v_call: TRBV6-2/TRBV6-3; d_call: NA; cdr3_length: 14; clone_size: NA; cdr3_aa: CASSSQGLRCGYTF; cdr3_nt: TGTGCCAGCAGTTCCCAGGGACTGCGCTGTGGCTACACCTTC
j_call: TRBJ2-7; v_call: TRBV29-1; d_call: TRBD1; cdr3_length: 14; clone_size: few; cdr3_aa: CSVERDRGLSEQYF; cdr3_nt: TGCAGCGTTGAGAGGGACAGGGGGCTTTCGGAGCAGTACTTC
j_call: TRBJ1-2; v_call: TRBV10-3; d_call: TRBD1; cdr3_length: 15; clone_size: few; cdr3_aa: CAIRTGQGAYSGYTF; cdr3_nt: TGTGCCATCAGAACCGGACAGGGGGCGTATTCTGGCTACACCTTC
j_call: TRBJ2-1; v_call: TRBV20-1; d_call: NA; cdr3_length: 16; clone_size: many; cdr3_aa: CSARDFGGGSYNEQFF; cdr3_nt: TGCAGTGCTAGAGATTTTGGGGGAGGATCCTACAATGAGCAGTTCTTC
j_call: TRBJ1-2; v_call: TRBV21-1; d_call: NA; cdr3_length: 17; clone_size: few; cdr3_aa: CATRPRSSGTGPYGYTF; cdr3_nt: TGTGCCACCCGCCCCCGTTCCTCCGGGACAGGGCCATATGGCTACACCTTC
j_call: TRBJ2-4; v_call: TRBV29-1; d_call: NA; cdr3_length: 13; clone_size: few; cdr3_aa: CSVGTIAKNIQYF; cdr3_nt: TGCAGCGTCGGGACAATAGCCAAAAACATTCAGTACTTC